This section outlines one TCR beta chain sequence together with its context. What it recognizes is unknown. In the PCR, 60 Vbeta and 13 Jbeta primers were used. Original analysis: Unique TCR beta chains numbered about 79 million in a later analysis, with around 10 million shared. The table came from immunoSEQ multiplex PCR; TCRdb's copy has only in-frame clones and leaves some out. V and J calls and clone size are copied from that table; D and trimming were computed from the DNA. The table includes more than 150,000 clones, around 80% detected once. The V gene's germline CDR1 is SQVTM and CDR2 ANQGSEA. With V trimmed by 0 bases and J by 5 bases, 6 bases remained unmatched. This CDR3 has 14 residues. The sample comes from a study of cytomegalovirus exposure and HLA in healthy donors. General study results and limits: What a later analysis reportedly showed was that an Asian-associated ancestry cluster had fewer N-insertions than the approximately 700-donor mean. Cytomegalovirus-associated TCR beta chains were listed, numbering some 150.

The sample taken for sequencing was PBMCs. The TCR was taken from a woman between 50 and 59 years old in good health and CMV-seropositive. The rearrangement links TRBV29-1 to TRBJ1-2; 7 nucleotides agree with TRBD1. This CDR3 reads CSVEDGQGEYGYTF. Written as DNA, the CDR3 is TGCAGCGTTGAAGATGGGCAGGGGGAGTATGGCTACACCTTC.